The 14 T cell receptor beta chains presented below share a single source sample, sequenced in a study of T cell responses to AZD1222 COVID-19 vaccine. Using immunoSEQ multiplex PCR, the repertoire was profiled, and TCRdb retains in-frame clones only, with some absent. The sample shows 80,000 to 95,000 clones, about nine tenths of them seen only once. Sample: peripheral blood, taken 28 days after the second AZD1222 dose. Receptors originate from an adult who received the AZD1222 COVID-19 vaccine.

This clone was found once. The genes are TRBV18 and TRBJ2-5; D unresolved. The germline gives CDR1 KGHSH, CDR2 LQKENI. CDR3 length: 16 amino acids. The V end lost 1 base, the J end lost 5 bases, and 17 bases lay between the germline ends. Written as DNA, the CDR3 is TGTGCCAGCTCACCACAGTTAGGTCTCCTCGGGGAGACCCAGTACTTC. Its protein is CASSPQLGLLGETQYF.

The CDR3 loop is CASSLAGGAGELFF. The CDR3 DNA follows: TGTGCCAGCAGCTTAGCGGGTGGCGCCGGGGAGCTGTTTTTT. The chain joins TRBV7-2 to TRBJ2-2; no clear D. V lost 0 bases and J lost 6, with 8 bases in between. From germline, CDR1 is SGHTA and CDR2 FQGNSA. This CDR3 region has 14 residues.

The J gene is TRBJ1-6, the V gene TRBV6-6, with D perhaps TRBD1 (5 bases). Trimming cost V 5 bases and J 1 base, with 18 bases left between them. Germline CDR1 and CDR2: MNHNY and SVGAGI (reference sequence). The length of the CDR3 is 18 residues. CDR3 sequence reads: CASSPGTRFDSYNSPLHF. The DNA of the CDR3 is TGTGCCAGCAGTCCCGGGACTCGATTCGATTCCTATAATTCACCCCTCCACTTT.

The chain joins TRBV4-1 to TRBJ1-5, with 12 bases identical to TRBD1. CDR3 length: 18 residues. The germline gives CDR1 MGHRA, CDR2 YSYEKL. Trimming removed 4 bases from V and 1 base from J; junction bases left unmatched: 8. The CDR3, as DNA: TGCGCCAGCAGCCCAGGGACAGGGGGCTTTGGGAGCAATCAGCCCCAGCATTTT. Translating gives CASSPGTGGFGSNQPQHF.

The chain combines TRBV28 with TRBJ2-1; 8 bases line up with TRBD1. The V and J ends lost 8 bases and 7 bases, in that order; junction bases with no gene match: 1. The CDR3 consists of 11 residues. Germline CDR1 is MDHEN and CDR2 is SYDVKM. The CDR3 DNA follows: TGTGCCAGCCAGGGGGCAAATGAGCAGTTCTTC. Its protein product is CASQGANEQFF. The full variable domain, in which reference TRBV28 and TRBJ2-1 provide the parts outside the CDR3, is DVKVTQSSRYLVKRTGEKVFLECVQDMDHENMFWYRQDPGLGLRLIYFSYDVKMKEKGDIPEGYSVSREKKERFSLILESASTNQTSMYLCASQGANEQFFGPGTRLTVL.

The J gene is TRBJ2-1, the V gene TRBV28, with TRBD1 matching over 8 bases. The germline V gene has CDR1 MDHEN and CDR2 SYDVKM. Unmatched junction bases numbered 8, after V lost 3 bases and J lost 7 bases. The CDR3 totals 15 residues. The CDR3 sequence is CASSFSAGGKNEQFF. As DNA, the CDR3 is TGTGCCAGCAGTTTTTCGGCAGGGGGCAAGAATGAGCAGTTCTTC.

This clone was seen once. This chain links TRBV27 with TRBJ1-1, with no clear D. CDR1 MNHEY and CDR2 SMNVEV come from the germline V gene (reference sequence). The CDR3 runs 14 residues. Trimming took 2 bases from V and 1 from J, leaving 8 bases between them. This CDR3 is CASSLQKGNTEAFF. The CDR3 coding sequence is TGTGCCAGCAGTTTACAAAAAGGGAACACTGAAGCTTTCTTT.

This chain connects TRBV10-3 to TRBJ1-2, with D maybe TRBD1 (6 bases). The CDR3 totals 11 residues. V was trimmed by 9 bases and J by 3 bases, leaving 8 bases between them. The germline V gene has CDR1 ENHRY and CDR2 SYGVKD. CDR3 DNA sequence: TGTGCCATTGGACAGCACTATGGCTACACCTTC. Translating gives CAIGQHYGYTF.

This clone showed up just once. V and J are TRBV27 and TRBJ1-6; 7 bases fit TRBD1. With V trimmed by 6 bases and J by 7 bases, 3 bases remained unmatched. The germline V gene encodes CDR1 MNHEY and CDR2 SMNVEV (reference sequence). This CDR3 has 13 residues. The CDR3 loop reads CASRGQANSPLHF. The CDR3 region has the DNA TGTGCCAGCAGAGGACAGGCAAATTCACCCCTCCACTTT.

The V call is TRBV24-1, the J call TRBJ1-4, with a weak D call TRBD1 (6 bases). The V gene lost 2 bases and the J gene lost 3 bases, with 12 bases spanning the gap. The germline V gene encodes CDR1 KGHDR and CDR2 SFDVKD. The CDR3 runs 16 residues. The DNA for the CDR3 is TGTGCCACCAGTGATTCAGATACAGGGTCTAATGAAAAACTGTTTTTT. Translating gives CATSDSDTGSNEKLFF.

The chain couples TRBV5-8 to TRBJ1-4; TRBD1 matches 8 bases. The trim removed 0 bases at V and 5 bases at J, leaving 3 bases unmatched. From germline, CDR1 is SGHTS and CDR2 YDEGEE. CDR3 length: 15 amino acids. The chain's CDR3 is CASSLGAGGNEKLFF. CDR3 DNA sequence: TGTGCCAGCAGCTTGGGGGCAGGGGGCAATGAAAAACTGTTTTTT.

This chain joins TRBV7-8 and TRBJ1-5; 7 nucleotides agree with TRBD1. The CDR3 covers 15 residues. The V gene's germline CDR1 is SGHVS and CDR2 FQNEAQ. Losses at the gene ends were 5 bases for V and 4 bases for J; bases not matched to a gene: 8. The CDR3 nucleotides read TGTGCCAGCAGCCGGGGAGTGACAGGGAATCAGCCCCAGCATTTT. Protein sequence: CASSRGVTGNQPQHF. Looking up the rest from reference TRBV7-8 and TRBJ1-5 gives the full variable domain: GAGVSQSPRYKVAKRGQDVALRCDPISGHVSLFWYQQALGQGPEFLTYFQNEAQLDKSGLPSDRFFAERPEGSVSTLKIQRTQQEDSAVYLCASSRGVTGNQPQHFGDGTRLSIL.

The rearrangement links TRBV5-1 to TRBJ2-7, with D unresolved. V shed 1 base and J shed 2 bases, with 16 bases lying between them. CDR1 and CDR2 (germline): SGHRS, YFSETQ. The CDR3 is 16 amino acids. This CDR3 reads CASSLSARTMAYEQYF. The CDR3 DNA sequence: TGCGCCAGCAGCTTGAGTGCCCGGACGATGGCCTACGAGCAGTACTTC. Together with reference TRBV5-1 and TRBJ2-7, the CDR3 gives the full variable domain: KAGVTQTPRYLIKTRGQQVTLSCSPISGHRSVSWYQQTPGQGLQFLFEYFSETQRNKGNFPGRFSGRQFSNSRSEMNVSTLELGDSALYLCASSLSARTMAYEQYFGPGTRLTVT.

This rearrangement joins TRBV12-3 or TRBV12-4 to TRBJ2-4; D unresolved. V was trimmed by 7 bases and J by 0 bases, leaving 7 bases between them. This CDR3 region has 13 residues. The CDR3 protein is CASTRSAKNIQYF. The CDR3 DNA sequence: TGTGCCAGCACCAGGTCAGCCAAAAACATTCAGTACTTC.